These T cell receptor beta chains were read from a single sample in a study of T cells after yellow fever vaccination. TCRdb called the 5' RACE reads again in MiXCR, with one record for every CDR3 protein. The sample gives a few hundred thousand distinct CDR3 sequences, around 6.7% of which show up once; about 1% is in the top ten. The specimen was CD4+ T cells sorted from PBMCs, collected on the day of the yellow fever booster vaccination. Receptor source: a man aged 25 to 40 who received the YFV17D yellow fever vaccine. CDR3s include the opening cysteine and the closing phenylalanine or tryptophan. A D gene is named only where the DNA matches it firmly. Expanded clones are given a class, and other clones once, few, many or no size at all.

J	size	V	D	DNA	CDR3
TRBJ2-5	few	TRBV7-2	-	TGTGCCAGCAGCTTAGAGCTGGGGGCCCCCACTGAGACCCAGTACTTC	CASSLELGAPTETQYF
TRBJ2-5	-	TRBV10-3	-	TGTGCCATCAGTGGGACAGATCATGAGACCCAGTACTTC	CAISGTDHETQYF
TRBJ2-3	many	TRBV6-2/TRBV6-3	-	TGTGCCAGCAGTTTCATTTGGAAGCGGTCCACAGATACGCAGTATTTT	CASSFIWKRSTDTQYF
TRBJ2-6	many	TRBV20-1	-	TGCAGTGCTAGGGGCCAGGGCTCTGGGGCCAACGTCCTGACTTTC	CSARGQGSGANVLTF
TRBJ1-5	-	TRBV6-5	-	TGTGCCAGCAGTTATCGCCGAGACGGCAATCAGCCCCAGCATTTT	CASSYRRDGNQPQHF
TRBJ2-2	few	TRBV20-1	-	TGCAGTGCTAGAGATAACATCCGGGAGCTGTTTTTT	CSARDNIRELFF
TRBJ1-5	few	TRBV5-1	-	TGCGCCAGCAGCGGGGACCCTAATCAGCCCCAGCATTTT	CASSGDPNQPQHF
TRBJ2-5	many	TRBV10-2	-	TGCGCCAGCAGTGAGTCTGAGACCCAGTACTTC	CASSESETQYF
TRBJ2-1	few	TRBV10-3	-	TGTGCCATCAGTGACGGAGTAAGCTACAATGAGCAGTTCTTC	CAISDGVSYNEQFF
TRBJ1-4	few	TRBV2	TRBD1	TGTGCCAGCACGCCTGACAGGGCCAGCGCGGAAAAACTGTTTTTT	CASTPDRASAEKLFF
TRBJ2-1	-	TRBV11-3	-	TGTGCCAGCAGCCCCTCTAGATACAATGAGCAGTTCTTC	CASSPSRYNEQFF
TRBJ2-3	many	TRBV5-1	-	TGTGCCAGCAGTGTGCGGGATACGCAGTATTTT	CASSVRDTQYF
TRBJ1-1	-	TRBV20-1	-	TGCTGTGCCCTCCAGGGGACGACCATGAACACTGAAGCTTTCTTT	CCALQGTTMNTEAFF
TRBJ1-2	many	TRBV20-1	-	TGCAGTGTTTGGGACGGTAACTATGGCTACACCTTC	CSVWDGNYGYTF
TRBJ2-7	-	TRBV5-1	-	TGCGTCAGCAGCTTGAGTGGGGCATCCTCCTACGAGCAGTACTTC	CVSSLSGASSYEQYF
TRBJ2-5	many	TRBV7-8	TRBD1	TGTGCCAGCAGCGCAGACAGGGAAGAGACCCAGTACTTC	CASSADREETQYF
TRBJ2-7	-	TRBV12-3/TRBV12-4	-	TGTGCCAGCAGTGTGGGTTTTATCTACGAGCAGTACTTC	CASSVGFIYEQYF
TRBJ2-3	-	TRBV7-2	TRBD1	TGTGCCAGCAGCTTCGACAGGGCCACAGATACGCAGTATTTT	CASSFDRATDTQYF
TRBJ2-1	-	TRBV12-3/TRBV12-4	-	TGTGCCAGCACCCGAGGGGGGAGTTGGGATGAGCAGTTCTTC	CASTRGGSWDEQFF
TRBJ2-5	-	TRBV28	TRBD1	TGTGCCAGCACATCCAGAGGGGACAGAAGAGAGACCCAGTACTTC	CASTSRGDRRETQYF
TRBJ2-1	-	TRBV6-2/TRBV6-3	-	TGTGCCAGCAGTAGTGCTTCCTACAATGAGCAGTTCTTC	CASSSASYNEQFF
TRBJ2-1	few	TRBV6-1	-	TGCACACCCGGAAAGCCCGGGAATGAGCAGTTCTTC	CTPGKPGNEQFF
TRBJ1-1	few	TRBV21-1	-	TGTGCCAGCAGCAACCTCAGGGGAAACACTGAAGCTTTCTTT	CASSNLRGNTEAFF
TRBJ2-1	-	TRBV20-1	-	TGCAGTGCTAGAGTGGTCAATGAGCAGTTCTTC	CSARVVNEQFF
TRBJ2-2	many	TRBV3-1	TRBD2	TGTGCCAGCGGTGTTAGCGGGAGGGCATGGACCGGGGAGCTGTTTTTT	CASGVSGRAWTGELFF
TRBJ1-4	many	TRBV2	-	TGTGCCAGCAGTGAAAACGTGGCAGAAAAACTGTTTTTT	CASSENVAEKLFF
TRBJ2-1	many	TRBV27	-	TGTGCCAGCAGTTTGGGTCTAGCGAGGGGGAATGAGCAGTTCTTC	CASSLGLARGNEQFF
TRBJ2-7	few	TRBV12-3/TRBV12-4	-	TGTGCCAGCAGTTTTTCCTCAGGAACTGGCGGTGAGCAGTACTTC	CASSFSSGTGGEQYF
TRBJ1-4	few	TRBV7-9	-	TGTGCCAGCAGCAAAGGACGGTTGGAGGGGGGAAAACTGTTTTTT	CASSKGRLEGGKLFF
TRBJ2-7	-	TRBV6-6	-	TGTGCCAGCAGTAACCAAAAATACGAGCAGTACTTC	CASSNQKYEQYF
TRBJ2-5	many	TRBV3-1	-	TGTGCCAGCAGCTATAGATCAGGGGAGACCCAGTACTTC	CASSYRSGETQYF
TRBJ2-5	many	TRBV5-1	TRBD1	TGCGCCAGCAGCTGGTCGGACAGGGAAGAGACCCAGTACTTC	CASSWSDREETQYF
TRBJ1-1	-	TRBV11-2	TRBD1	TGTGCCAGCAGCTTAGGGACGAGGGCAGGGGGAAGGAGGCCTGAAGCTTTCTTT	CASSLGTRAGGRRPEAFF
TRBJ2-7	-	TRBV7-8	-	TGTGCCAGCAGCTCCAACCGCGGGCTGACCTACGAGCAGTACTTC	CASSSNRGLTYEQYF
TRBJ2-1	-	TRBV18	TRBD2	TGTGCCAGCTCACCAGCTAGCGGGAGTCTCGACAATGAGCAGTTCTTC	CASSPASGSLDNEQFF
TRBJ1-6	few	TRBV20-1	TRBD1	TGCAGTGCTAGAGACAGGGGGCAATCCTATAATTCACCCCTCCACTTT	CSARDRGQSYNSPLHF
TRBJ2-1	few	TRBV5-4	-	TGTGCCAGCAGGTATCCCGGGTCCTACAATGAGCAGTTCTTC	CASRYPGSYNEQFF
TRBJ2-7	many	TRBV10-3	-	TGTGCCATCAGTCCTTCAGTAGCGCCCGGGCAGCAGTACTTC	CAISPSVAPGQQYF
TRBJ2-1	-	TRBV5-4	-	TGTGCCAGCAGCTCCGTGGCTGACAATGAGCAGTTCTTC	CASSSVADNEQFF
TRBJ2-1	many	TRBV5-6	-	TGTGCCAGCAGCCGGAGGACTACGTCGTTCCATGAGCAGTTCTTC	CASSRRTTSFHEQFF
TRBJ2-1	few	TRBV5-1	TRBD2	TGCGCCAGCAGCCCAAGTAGCGGGAGAGATAATGAGCAGTTCTTC	CASSPSSGRDNEQFF
TRBJ2-5	-	TRBV10-2	-	TGCGCCAGCAGTGAGTGGGTGGAGACCCAGTACTTC	CASSEWVETQYF
TRBJ2-4	many	TRBV15	TRBD2	TGTGCCACCAGCACAAGCCGCGGGGGGGAGAAACTAGCCAAAAACATTCAGTACTTC	CATSTSRGGEKLAKNIQYF
TRBJ1-1	few	TRBV7-2	-	TGTGCCAGCAGCTTAGTGAGGGGGAGGAACACTGAAGCTTTCTTT	CASSLVRGRNTEAFF
TRBJ2-1	few	TRBV7-2	TRBD2	TGTGCCAGCAGCGGGACTAGCGGAGTCAATGAGCAGTTCTTC	CASSGTSGVNEQFF
TRBJ2-1	few	TRBV4-3	TRBD2	TGCGCCAGCAGCCGGGGACTAGCGGGCGCCGAGCAGTTCTTC	CASSRGLAGAEQFF
TRBJ2-5	once	TRBV5-3	-	TGTGCCATCGGCCCTGGGATACCCGGGTCAAGAGAGACCCAGTACTTC	CAIGPGIPGSRETQYF
TRBJ2-1	few	TRBV9	-	TGTGCCAGCAGCGTAGCTGGCAGCTACAATGAGCAGTTCTTC	CASSVAGSYNEQFF